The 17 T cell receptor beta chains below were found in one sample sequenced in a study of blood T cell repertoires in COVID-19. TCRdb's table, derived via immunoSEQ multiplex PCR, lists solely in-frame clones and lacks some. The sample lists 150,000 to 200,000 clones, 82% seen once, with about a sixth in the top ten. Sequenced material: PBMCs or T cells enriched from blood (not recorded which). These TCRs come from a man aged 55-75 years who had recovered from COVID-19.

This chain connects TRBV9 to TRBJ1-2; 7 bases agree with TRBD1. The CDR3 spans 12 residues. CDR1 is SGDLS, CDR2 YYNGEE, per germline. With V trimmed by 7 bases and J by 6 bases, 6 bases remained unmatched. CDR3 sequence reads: CASFDRENGYTF. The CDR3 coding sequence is TGTGCCAGCTTCGACAGGGAGAATGGCTACACCTTC.

Here the CDR3 DNA reads TGTGCCAGCGGGATCTCAGGGGCCAAAAACATTCAGTACTTC. Its translation: CASGISGAKNIQYF. The V gene is TRBV25-1, the J gene TRBJ2-4; D is perhaps TRBD1 (5 bases). The length of the CDR3 is 14 residues. Deletions cut 8 bases from V and 1 base from J, with 12 bases between. Germline-derived CDR1 and CDR2 are MGHDK and SYGVNS.

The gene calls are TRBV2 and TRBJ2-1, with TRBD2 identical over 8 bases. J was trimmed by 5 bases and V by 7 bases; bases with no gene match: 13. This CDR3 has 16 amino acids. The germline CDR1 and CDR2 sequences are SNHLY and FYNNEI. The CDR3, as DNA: TGTGCCAGCAAGGGGGGTACTAGCGGTCGAAACAATGAGCAGTTCTTC. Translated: CASKGGTSGRNNEQFF.

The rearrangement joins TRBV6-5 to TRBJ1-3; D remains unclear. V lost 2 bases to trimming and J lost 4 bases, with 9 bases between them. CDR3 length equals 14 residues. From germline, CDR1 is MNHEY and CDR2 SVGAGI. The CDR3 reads CASSYAGPGNTIYF. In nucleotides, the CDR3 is TGTGCCAGCAGTTACGCGGGCCCCGGAAACACCATATATTTT.

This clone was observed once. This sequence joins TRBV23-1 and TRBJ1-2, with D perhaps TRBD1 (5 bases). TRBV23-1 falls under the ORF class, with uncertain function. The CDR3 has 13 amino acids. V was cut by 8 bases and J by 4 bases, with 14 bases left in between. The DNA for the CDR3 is TGCGCCAGCTTCCGGCAGGGCAGCTATGGCTACACCTTC. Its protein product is CASFRQGSYGYTF.

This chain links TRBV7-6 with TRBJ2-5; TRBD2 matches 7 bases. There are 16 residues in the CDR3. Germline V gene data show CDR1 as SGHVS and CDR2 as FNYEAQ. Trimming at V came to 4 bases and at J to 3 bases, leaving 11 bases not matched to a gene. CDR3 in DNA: TGTGCCAGCAGCTCGAGTCGGGGGGAAGTAAAAGAGACCCAGTACTTC. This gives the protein CASSSSRGEVKETQYF. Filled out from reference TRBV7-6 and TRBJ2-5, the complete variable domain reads GAGVSQSPRYKVTKRGQDVALRCDPISGHVSLYWYRQALGQGPEFLTYFNYEAQQDKSGLPNDRFSAERPEGSISTLTIQRTEQRDSAMYRCASSSSRGEVKETQYFGPGTRLLVL.

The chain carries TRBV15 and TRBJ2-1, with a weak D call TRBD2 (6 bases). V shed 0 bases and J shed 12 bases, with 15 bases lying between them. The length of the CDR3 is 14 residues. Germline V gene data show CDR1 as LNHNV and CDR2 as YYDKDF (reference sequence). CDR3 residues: CATSRDYGTEGQFF. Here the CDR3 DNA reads TGTGCCACCAGCAGAGATTACGGGACGGAGGGGCAGTTCTTC.

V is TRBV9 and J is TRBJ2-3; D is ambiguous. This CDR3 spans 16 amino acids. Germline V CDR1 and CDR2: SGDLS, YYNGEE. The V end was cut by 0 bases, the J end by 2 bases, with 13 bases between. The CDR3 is CASSVGSSPDTDTQYF. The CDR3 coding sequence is TGTGCCAGCAGCGTAGGGTCTTCTCCAGACACAGATACGCAGTATTTT.

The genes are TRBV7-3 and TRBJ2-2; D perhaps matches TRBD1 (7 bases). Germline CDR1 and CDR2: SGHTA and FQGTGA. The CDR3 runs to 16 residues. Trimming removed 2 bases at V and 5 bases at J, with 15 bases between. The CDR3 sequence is CASSLRSGGLTGELFF. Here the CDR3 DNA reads TGTGCCAGCAGCTTACGGTCAGGGGGGCTGACCGGGGAGCTGTTTTTT.

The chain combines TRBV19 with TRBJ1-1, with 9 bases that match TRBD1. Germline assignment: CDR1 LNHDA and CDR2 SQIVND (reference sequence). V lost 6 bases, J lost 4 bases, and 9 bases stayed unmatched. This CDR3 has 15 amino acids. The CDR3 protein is CASSGEGQGGTEAFF. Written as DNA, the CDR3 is TGTGCCAGTAGCGGAGAGGGACAGGGAGGCACTGAAGCTTTCTTT. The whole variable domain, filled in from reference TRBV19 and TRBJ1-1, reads DGGITQSPKYLFRKEGQNVTLSCEQNLNHDAMYWYRQDPGQGLRLIYYSQIVNDFQKGDIAEGYSVSREKKESFPLTVTSAQKNPTAFYLCASSGEGQGGTEAFFGQGTRLTVV.

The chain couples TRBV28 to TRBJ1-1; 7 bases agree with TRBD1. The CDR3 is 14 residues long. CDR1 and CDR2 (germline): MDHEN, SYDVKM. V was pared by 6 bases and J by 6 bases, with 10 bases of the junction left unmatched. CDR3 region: CASRLRGPPSEAFF. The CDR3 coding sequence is TGTGCCAGCAGACTTAGGGGGCCGCCTTCTGAAGCTTTCTTT. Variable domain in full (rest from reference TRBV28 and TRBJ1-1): DVKVTQSSRYLVKRTGEKVFLECVQDMDHENMFWYRQDPGLGLRLIYFSYDVKMKEKGDIPEGYSVSREKKERFSLILESASTNQTSMYLCASRLRGPPSEAFFGQGTRLTVV.

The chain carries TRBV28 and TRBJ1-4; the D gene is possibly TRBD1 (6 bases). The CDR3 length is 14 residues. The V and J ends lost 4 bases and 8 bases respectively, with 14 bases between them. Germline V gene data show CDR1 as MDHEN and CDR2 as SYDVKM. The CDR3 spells CASSSRTVGEKLFF. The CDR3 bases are TGTGCCAGCAGTTCCCGGACAGTTGGGGAAAAACTGTTTTTT.

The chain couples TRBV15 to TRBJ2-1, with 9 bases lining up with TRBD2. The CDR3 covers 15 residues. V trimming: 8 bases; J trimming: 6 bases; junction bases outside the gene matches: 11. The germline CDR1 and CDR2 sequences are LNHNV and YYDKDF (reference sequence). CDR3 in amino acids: CATGNRPGLANEQFF. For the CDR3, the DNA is TGTGCCACCGGCAACCGACCGGGACTAGCCAATGAGCAGTTCTTC.

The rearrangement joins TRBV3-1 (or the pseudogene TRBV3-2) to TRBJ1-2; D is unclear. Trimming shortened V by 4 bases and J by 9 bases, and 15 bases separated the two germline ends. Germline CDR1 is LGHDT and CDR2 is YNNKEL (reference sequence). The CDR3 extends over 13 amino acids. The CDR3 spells CASSPSDDRRYTF. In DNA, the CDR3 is TGTGCCAGCAGCCCTAGTGACGATAGGCGCTACACCTTC.

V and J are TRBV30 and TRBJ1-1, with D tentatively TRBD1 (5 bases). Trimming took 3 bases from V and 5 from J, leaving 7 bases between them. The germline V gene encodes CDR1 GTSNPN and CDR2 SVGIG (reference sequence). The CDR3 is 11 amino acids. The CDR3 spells CAWRGLTEAFF. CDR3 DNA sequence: TGTGCCTGGAGGGGGCTAACTGAAGCTTTCTTT.

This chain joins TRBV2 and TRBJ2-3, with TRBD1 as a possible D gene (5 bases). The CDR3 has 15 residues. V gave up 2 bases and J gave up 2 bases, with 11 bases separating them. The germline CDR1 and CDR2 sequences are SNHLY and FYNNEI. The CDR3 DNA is TGTGCCAGCAGTGAATGGGGCAGGGTCACAGATACGCAGTATTTT. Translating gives CASSEWGRVTDTQYF. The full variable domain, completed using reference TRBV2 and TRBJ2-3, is EPEVTQTPSHQVTQMGQEVILRCVPISNHLYFYWYRQILGQKVEFLVSFYNNEISEKSEIFDDQFSVERPDGSNFTLKIRSTKLEDSAMYFCASSEWGRVTDTQYFGPGTRLTVL.

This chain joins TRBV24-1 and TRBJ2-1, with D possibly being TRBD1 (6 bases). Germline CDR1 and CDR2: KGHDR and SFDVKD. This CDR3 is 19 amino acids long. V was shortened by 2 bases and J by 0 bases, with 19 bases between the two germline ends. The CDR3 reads CATSDSGGEGLSSYNEQFF. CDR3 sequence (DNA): TGTGCCACCAGTGATTCTGGGGGCGAAGGACTGAGCTCCTACAATGAGCAGTTCTTC.